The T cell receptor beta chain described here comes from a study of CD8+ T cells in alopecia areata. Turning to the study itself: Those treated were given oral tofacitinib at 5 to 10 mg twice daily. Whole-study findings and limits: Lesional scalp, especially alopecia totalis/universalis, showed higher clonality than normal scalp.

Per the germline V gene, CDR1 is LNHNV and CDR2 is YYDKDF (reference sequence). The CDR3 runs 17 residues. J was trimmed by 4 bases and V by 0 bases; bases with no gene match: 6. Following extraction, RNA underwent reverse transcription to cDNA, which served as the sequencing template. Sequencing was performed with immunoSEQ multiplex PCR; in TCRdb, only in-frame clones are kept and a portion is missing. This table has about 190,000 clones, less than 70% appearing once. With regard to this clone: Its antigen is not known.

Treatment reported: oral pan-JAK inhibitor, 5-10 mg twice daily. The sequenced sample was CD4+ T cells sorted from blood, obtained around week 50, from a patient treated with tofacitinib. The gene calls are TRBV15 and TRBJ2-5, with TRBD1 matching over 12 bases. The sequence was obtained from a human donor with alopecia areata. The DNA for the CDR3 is TGTGCCACCAGCAGAGAATCAGGGGACAGGGGGCCAGAGACCCAGTACTTC. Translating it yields CATSRESGDRGPETQYF.